This entry describes one TCR beta chain. The data originate from a study of cytomegalovirus exposure and HLA in healthy donors. Both 60 Vbeta primers and 13 Jbeta primers went into the PCR. Repertoires were generated with immunoSEQ multiplex PCR, while TCRdb's copy carries only in-frame clones and drops some. Of about 120,000 clones in the sample, about 76% were seen once. Trimming pared 3 bases from V and 7 bases from J, leaving 9 bases between. This CDR3 has 12 residues. Germline V lookup: CDR1 SEHNR, CDR2 FQNEAQ (reference sequence). The source is a woman aged 40-49 years in good health and CMV-seronegative. Material: PBMCs. V usage is TRBV7-9 and J usage is TRBJ1-1, with D uncertain. CDR3 residues: CASSFPNGEAFF. For the CDR3, the DNA is TGTGCCAGCAGCTTTCCGAACGGTGAAGCTTTCTTT.